The sequence of this T cell receptor beta chain was determined in a study of blood T cell repertoires in COVID-19. Study details: The cDNA or gDNA used as material had been derived from T cells, B-cell-depleted T cells, or PBMCs.

The authors' processing: Nucleated cell counts were estimated from reference gene primer amplification. Sequencing used immunoSEQ multiplex PCR; TCRdb keeps in-frame clones, though not all of them. V, J and clone size are those of that table, while D and trimming were read from the DNA. This table has 220,000 or so clones, roughly 84% appearing once. The CDR3 covers 14 residues. Per germline, CDR1 MNHEY and CDR2 SVGAGI. Trimming left V 0 bases short and J 7 bases short, with 12 bases between. The sequenced sample was peripheral blood. V and J are TRBV6-5 and TRBJ2-5; D not resolved. The TCR originated in a man between 25 and 39 years old with active or convalescent COVID-19. Written as DNA, the CDR3 is TGTGCCAGCAGTTACTCGATCCGGGTCGGGACCCAGTACTTC. Residues: CASSYSIRVGTQYF.